A single sample is the source of the 3 T cell receptor beta chains below, sequenced in a study of regulatory T cells in long-lasting Graves disease. Regarding time point: persistent/refractory GD, antithyroid drugs over 5 years with positive TRAb. The TCR library was prepared using RNA isolated from PBMCs. Relying on iRepertoire HTBI primers and Arm-PCR of CDR3 regions, the team built TCR beta libraries. TCRdb reprocessed the multiplex PCR reads via MiXCR and lists one record per CDR3 protein. The sample consists of 400,000 to 500,000 distinct CDR3 sequences, over 20% of them appearing once. Specimen: peripheral blood mononuclear cells (PBMCs), collected when the disease was refractory, from a patient treated with antithyroid drugs. These receptors all stem from a female donor with Graves disease.

The rearrangement uses TRBV4-1 and TRBJ1-2; the D gene is possibly TRBD1 (5 bases). V was clipped by 1 base and J by 2 bases, with 11 bases between them. This CDR3 has 15 residues. Germline V gene data show CDR1 as MGHRA and CDR2 as YSYEKL. CDR3 protein: CASSQGQGSNYGYTF. In DNA form, the CDR3 reads TGCGCCAGCAGCCAAGGTCAGGGATCCAACTATGGCTACACCTTC.

The chain joins TRBV4-2 to TRBJ2-7, with TRBD2 matching 7 bases. This CDR3 is 15 amino acids long. V shed 5 bases and J 1 base; nucleotides not matched to a gene: 8. Germline V CDR1 and CDR2: LGHNA, YNFKEQ. The CDR3 nucleotides read TGTGCCAGCAGCGATCCTGGGGGGGATTCCTACGAGCAGTACTTC. Protein: CASSDPGGDSYEQYF.

This clonotype was counted only a few times. An end of the junction differs from the germline gene, which may be a read error. V usage is TRBV5-5 and J usage is TRBJ1-4; the D is unclear. The CDR3 sequence is 15 residues long. Germline values: CDR1 SGHKS, CDR2 YYEKEE (reference sequence). The CDR3 region has the DNA TGTGCCAGCAGCTTGGGGGCTACGTCTGCACAGACCGGGATTTTT. Translated: CASSLGATSAQTGIF.